This TCR beta chain came from a study of T cells of healthy individuals. The germline gives CDR1 ENHRY, CDR2 SYGVKD. CDR3 size: 17 residues. V shed 0 bases and J shed 5 bases, with 16 bases lying between them. MiXCR, run by TCRdb on the 5' RACE reads, gives a single entry per CDR3 protein. Of about 53,000 distinct CDR3 sequences in the sample, roughly 14% are singletons; the top ten hold around 16%. This clonotype was seen a handful of times. V usage is TRBV10-3 and J usage is TRBJ2-2, with a weak D call TRBD1 (6 bases). This clonotype originated in a human donor in good health. The CDR3 loop reads CAISESIVWGQTGELFF. In DNA, the CDR3 is TGTGCCATCAGTGAGTCGATTGTGTGGGGGCAGACCGGGGAGCTGTTTTTT.